This entry lists 27 T cell receptor beta chains sequenced from one sample in a study of T cell repertoires in cytomegalovirus infection. TCRdb re-called the reads with MiXCR, one entry per CDR3 protein. The sample carries 290,000 or so distinct CDR3 sequences, roughly 26% recorded once. Sequencing used PBMCs. These receptors all stem from a human donor in good health (CMV status not recorded). Some clones in this sample may be carry-over from other donors' samples.

The rearrangement links TRBV11-2 to TRBJ2-2, with D hard to call. The CDR3 spans 13 residues. In germline, CDR1 is SGHAT, CDR2 FQNNGV. V was cut by 5 bases and J by 3 bases, with 7 bases left in between. CDR3 sequence: CASSPVYTGELFF. DNA for the CDR3: TGTGCCAGCAGCCCGGTTTACACCGGGGAGCTGTTTTTT.

This clonotype was seen ten or more times. In DNA, the CDR3 is TGTGCCAGCAGCTTAGGGCCGGGGAAGGGACGCAATCAGCCCCAGCATTTT. Translation: CASSLGPGKGRNQPQHF. V gene TRBV11-2 combines with J gene TRBJ1-5; weak D call: TRBD1 (5 bases). CDR3 length equals 17 residues. Germline lookup yields CDR1 SGHAT and CDR2 FQNNGV. V was shortened by 1 base and J by 2 bases, with 15 bases between the two germline ends.

In its sample, this clonotype was seen a few times. The chain recombines TRBV9 with TRBJ2-3; D perhaps matches TRBD2 (6 bases). The germline V and J ends were trimmed by 2 bases and 2 bases, with 9 bases remaining between them. The CDR3 loop spans 14 amino acids. The germline gives CDR1 SGDLS, CDR2 YYNGEE. The CDR3, as DNA: TGTGCCAGCAGCGTCTTAGCGGCCACAGATACGCAGTATTTT. It is translated as CASSVLAATDTQYF.

This clonotype was found a few times. This chain connects TRBV20-1 to TRBJ2-5; D might be TRBD2 (5 bases). CDR3 length: 14 residues. Germline loops: CDR1 DFQATT, CDR2 SNEGSKA (reference sequence). The CDR3: CSVEPRGREETQYF. The DNA of the CDR3 is TGCAGCGTTGAGCCCCGGGGAAGGGAAGAGACCCAGTACTTC.

The gene calls are TRBV6-1 and TRBJ1-2; D not certain. The CDR3 extends over 14 amino acids. V shed 6 bases and J shed 3 bases, with 14 bases lying between them. CDR1 and CDR2 (germline): MNHNS, SASEGT. This CDR3 is CASRWTGGDYGYTF. The CDR3 coding sequence is TGTGCCAGCAGATGGACGGGCGGGGACTATGGCTACACCTTC.

This chain joins TRBV4-1 and TRBJ2-1; D is possibly TRBD1 (6 bases). Trimming removed 0 bases from V and 0 bases from J, with 12 bases in between. CDR1 is MGHRA, CDR2 YSYEKL, per germline. The CDR3 has 17 amino acids. The CDR3 nucleotides read TGCGCCAGCAGCCAAGAAGGGGGAGCGGTCTCCTACAATGAGCAGTTCTTC. Translation gives CASSQEGGAVSYNEQFF.

The CDR3 region has the DNA TGCAGCGTTGAAACCCCCTCCTTTGGAGATACGCAGTATTTT. This sequence encodes CSVETPSFGDTQYF. The chain joins TRBV29-1 to TRBJ2-3; D gene uncertain. V dropped 2 bases and J dropped 5 bases, with 14 bases sitting between them. The CDR3 loop spans 14 amino acids. The V gene's germline CDR1 is SQVTM and CDR2 ANQGSEA.

A single count supports this clonotype. The gene calls are TRBV10-3 and TRBJ2-5, with a possible D match to TRBD1 (6 bases). This CDR3 has 14 amino acids. V shed 7 bases and J shed 0 bases, with 12 bases lying between them. Germline CDR1 reads ENHRY; CDR2 reads SYGVKD. In nucleotides, the CDR3 is TGTGCCATCAAGGACAGCGAGTACCAAGAGACCCAGTACTTC. Amino acids: CAIKDSEYQETQYF.

This clonotype turned up a few times. The rearrangement joins TRBV4-1 to TRBJ1-6, with a weak D call TRBD1 (5 bases). The germline V gene has CDR1 MGHRA and CDR2 YSYEKL. The CDR3 sequence is 16 residues long. Trimming cost V 0 bases and J 7 bases, with 13 bases left between them. CDR3 in amino acids: CASSQDLWDWNSPLHF. As DNA, the CDR3 is TGCGCCAGCAGCCAAGATCTGTGGGACTGGAATTCACCCCTCCACTTT.

The chain links TRBV6-1 to TRBJ1-1; the D gene is possibly TRBD1 (5 bases). This CDR3 is built from 14 residues. Germline V gene lookup returns CDR1 MNHNS and CDR2 SASEGT. The CDR3 sequence: CAIKMGGVHTEAFF. The CDR3 region has the DNA TGTGCGATAAAAATGGGGGGGGTGCACACTGAAGCTTTCTTT.

This clonotype has a count of ten or more. The V call is TRBV12-3 or TRBV12-4, the J call TRBJ1-1, with no clear D. This CDR3 comprises 12 residues. V lost 5 bases and J 3 bases, leaving 7 bases between the germline ends. CDR3 loop: CASSRLDTEAFF. The CDR3 DNA follows: TGTGCCAGCAGTCGGCTTGACACTGAAGCTTTCTTT.

This clonotype has a count of ten or more. This chain uses TRBV7-2 with TRBJ1-2; perhaps TRBD1 as D (5 bases). This CDR3 region has 17 residues. Trimming pared 4 bases from V and 2 bases from J, leaving 20 bases between. Looked up from germline, CDR1 is SGHTA and CDR2 is FQGNSA. The CDR3: CASSSPVARGVNYGYTF. In DNA, the CDR3 is TGTGCCAGCAGCTCCCCCGTGGCGCGGGGCGTAAACTATGGCTACACCTTC.

This clonotype was seen at least ten times. J is TRBJ2-7 and V is TRBV5-5, with D perhaps matching TRBD1 or TRBD2 (5 bases each). Germline assignment: CDR1 SGHKS and CDR2 YYEKEE (reference sequence). The CDR3 has 15 residues. The V and J ends lost 3 bases and 2 bases respectively, with 15 bases between them. The CDR3 sequence is CASSSPGTVTYEQYF. The CDR3 DNA sequence: TGTGCCAGCAGCTCCCCCGGGACGGTTACCTACGAGCAGTACTTC.

This clonotype was detected a few times. This chain joins TRBV5-1 and TRBJ1-1, with 8 positions matching TRBD1. Germline assignment: CDR1 SGHRS and CDR2 YFSETQ. The CDR3 spans 16 residues. The junction had 6 bases not matched to a gene; V was cut back by 1 base and J by 1 base. CDR3: CASSLTAQGGNTEAFF. As DNA, the CDR3 is TGCGCCAGCAGCTTGACCGCACAGGGGGGGAACACTGAAGCTTTCTTT.

This chain joins TRBV14 and TRBJ2-2; D perhaps matches TRBD2 (5 bases). V lost 5 bases to trimming and J lost 4 bases, with 20 bases between them. Germline CDR1 and CDR2: SGHDN and FVKESK. This CDR3 is 17 amino acids long. The CDR3 bases are TGTGCCAGCAGCTCGCGTCCACGGAGACGGGGCACCGGGGAGCTGTTTTTT. This translates into CASSSRPRRRGTGELFF.

The gene calls are TRBV12-3 or TRBV12-4 and TRBJ1-3; D might be TRBD1 (6 bases). The CDR3 consists of 17 residues. V lost 5 bases to trimming and J lost 0 bases, with 17 bases between them. CDR3 DNA sequence: TGTGCCAGCAGTATACTTCAGGGGTTCGTCTCTGGAAACACCATATATTTT. It is translated as CASSILQGFVSGNTIYF.

This clonotype turned up a few times. J is TRBJ1-6 and V is TRBV20-1, with D uncertain. Trimming took 1 base from V and 6 from J, leaving 10 bases between them. From germline, CDR1 is DFQATT and CDR2 SNEGSKA (reference sequence). CDR3 length equals 14 residues. The CDR3 sequence: CSARAAGFNSPLHF. Written as DNA, the CDR3 is TGCAGTGCTAGAGCGGCGGGATTTAATTCACCCCTCCACTTT.

This clonotype was picked up a small number of times. The V call is TRBV20-1, the J call TRBJ2-7, with D hard to call. The CDR3 contains 13 residues. From germline, CDR1 is DFQATT and CDR2 SNEGSKA (reference sequence). The V and J ends lost 1 base and 2 bases respectively, with 9 bases between them. CDR3 nucleotides: TGCAGTGCTAGAGCATTTGGCCCCTACGAGCAGTACTTC. It specifies CSARAFGPYEQYF.

This sequence joins TRBV6-8 and TRBJ1-5; D is unclear. Trimming left V 0 bases short and J 6 bases short, with 9 bases between. This CDR3 spans 14 amino acids. Germline V gene data show CDR1 as MNHGY and CDR2 as SAAAGT. The CDR3 protein is CASSYSRGRQPQHF. CDR3 sequence (DNA): TGTGCCAGCAGTTACTCGCGGGGTCGTCAGCCCCAGCATTTT.

This clonotype was picked up a small number of times. This chain connects TRBV2 to TRBJ2-5; 9 bases agree with TRBD1. After removal of 1 base from V and 2 bases from J, the junction contained 2 bases not matched to a gene. The CDR3 is 15 residues long. Germline-derived CDR1 and CDR2 are SNHLY and FYNNEI. The CDR3 here is CASSEEQGAQETQYF. CDR3 in DNA: TGTGCCAGCAGTGAAGAACAGGGGGCTCAAGAGACCCAGTACTTC.

The CDR3 loop is CSVEVRGPYNEQFF. The CDR3 DNA sequence: TGCAGCGTTGAGGTTAGGGGGCCTTACAATGAGCAGTTCTTC. The chain uses TRBV29-1 and TRBJ2-1; TRBD1 matches 7 bases. This CDR3 has 14 amino acids. J gave up 4 bases and V 3 bases, and 6 bases lay outside the gene matches. The germline gives CDR1 SQVTM, CDR2 ANQGSEA.

The chain uses TRBV6-1 and TRBJ2-7, with 7 bases aligning to TRBD1. This CDR3 is built from 13 residues. The germline V gene encodes CDR1 MNHNS and CDR2 SASEGT. The V and J ends lost 4 bases and 3 bases, in that order; junction bases with no gene match: 3. DNA of the CDR3: TGTGCCAGCAGTGGATACAGGGGCTACGAGCAGTACTTC. The encoded protein is CASSGYRGYEQYF.

The rearrangement links TRBV28 to TRBJ2-7; TRBD2 agrees at 9 bases. Per germline, CDR1 MDHEN and CDR2 SYDVKM. This CDR3 is 15 amino acids long. Unmatched junction bases numbered 10, after V lost 5 bases and J lost 5 bases. CDR3 residues: CASSPSGTSYHEQYF. CDR3 nucleotide sequence: TGTGCCAGCAGTCCCTCCGGGACTAGCTACCACGAGCAGTACTTC.

The table lists this clonotype with a few counts. This chain links TRBV6-5 with TRBJ2-1, with D possibly TRBD2 on 5 matching bases. V gave up 2 bases and J gave up 0 bases, with 11 bases separating them. Germline V gene lookup returns CDR1 MNHEY and CDR2 SVGAGI. The CDR3 contains 16 residues. DNA of the CDR3: TGTGCCAGCAGTTACCTCGGGGTTGGCTCCTACAATGAGCAGTTCTTC. Translation gives CASSYLGVGSYNEQFF.

The chain is built from TRBV7-2 and TRBJ1-3; 8 bases align to TRBD1. J was trimmed by 0 bases and V by 6 bases; bases with no gene match: 4. Germline assignment: CDR1 SGHTA and CDR2 FQGNSA. CDR3 size: 15 residues. The CDR3 nucleotides are TGTGCCAGCAGTTCGACAGGGGTCTCTGGAAACACCATATATTTT. The encoded protein is CASSSTGVSGNTIYF.

The rearrangement links TRBV20-1 to TRBJ2-3, with TRBD2 identical over 12 bases. V was pared by 3 bases and J by 6 bases, with 16 bases of the junction left unmatched. CDR3 length: 18 residues. Germline-derived CDR1 and CDR2 are DFQATT and SNEGSKA (reference sequence). The CDR3 here is CSASPTSGRQLHGDTQYF. CDR3 in DNA: TGCAGTGCTAGCCCCACTAGCGGGAGGCAATTGCACGGCGATACGCAGTATTTT.

This clonotype was seen at least ten times. V and J are TRBV7-2 and TRBJ2-5, with 13 bases aligning to TRBD2. CDR3 size: 16 residues. CDR1 SGHTA and CDR2 FQGNSA come from the germline V gene. The trim removed 5 bases at V and 4 bases at J, leaving 7 bases unmatched. The CDR3 loop reads CASSTGLAGVTETQYF. Here the CDR3 DNA reads TGTGCCAGCAGCACCGGACTAGCGGGAGTGACAGAGACCCAGTACTTC. Full variable domain (outside the CDR3, taken from reference TRBV7-2 and TRBJ2-5): GAGVSQSPSNKVTEKGKDVELRCDPISGHTALYWYRQSLGQGLEFLIYFQGNSAPDKSGLPSDRFSAERTGGSVSTLTIQRTQQEDSAVYLCASSTGLAGVTETQYFGPGTRLLVL.